Listed here are 24 T cell receptor beta chains from one sample, sequenced in a study of CD8 T cells in ankylosing spondylitis. TCRdb recomputed calls from the 5' RACE reads with MiXCR, one row per CDR3 protein. The sample lists 40,000 or so distinct CDR3 sequences, about a tenth occurring once. What was sequenced was blood, either unsorted or a sorted T cell fraction (not recorded which). The receptors come from a male donor with ankylosing spondylitis or in good health (not recorded which).

This clonotype was seen a handful of times. The rearrangement uses TRBV4-1 and TRBJ1-1, with 10 bases aligning to TRBD1. Trimming cost V 8 bases and J 7 bases; bases outside gene matches: 10. The CDR3 spans 14 residues. Germline V gene sequence: CDR1 MGHRA, CDR2 YSYEKL. In nucleotides, the CDR3 is TGCGCCAGCCTCGGACAGGGGGGAAAGGTTGAAGCTTTCTTT. Translating gives CASLGQGGKVEAFF.

Ten or more counts support this clonotype. The chain carries TRBV27 and TRBJ1-5; TRBD1 matches at 9 bases. The germline V gene encodes CDR1 MNHEY and CDR2 SMNVEV (reference sequence). V lost 6 bases, J lost 3 bases, and 9 bases stayed unmatched. This CDR3 spans 16 amino acids. CDR3 coding DNA: TGTGCCAGCAGCCAGGGACAGGGACTACTCAATCAGCCCCAGCATTTT. This sequence encodes CASSQGQGLLNQPQHF.

This clonotype was observed many times. Relative to the germline gene, one junction end is altered; a read error may explain this. This chain joins TRBV9 and TRBJ2-7; perhaps TRBD1 as D (5 bases). The CDR3 consists of 14 residues. Looked up from germline, CDR1 is SGDLS and CDR2 is YYNGEE. The CDR3: CASSVSWGSHEQYF. CDR3 DNA: TGTGCCAGCAGCGTATCATGGGGCTCCCACGAGCAGTACTTC.

This clonotype was detected many times. This chain uses TRBV6-4 with TRBJ2-2; TRBD2 is a possible D gene (5 bases). The V gene's germline CDR1 is MRHNA and CDR2 SNTAGT. CDR3 size: 13 residues. V lost 2 bases to trimming and J lost 4 bases, with 5 bases between them. In DNA form, the CDR3 reads TGTGCCAGCAGTGACGGGAGCACCGGGGAGCTGTTTTTT. It encodes CASSDGSTGELFF.

The sample holds many counts of this clonotype. V and J are TRBV29-1 and TRBJ2-7, with TRBD1 identical over 7 bases. J lost 0 bases, V lost 7 bases, and 6 bases had no gene match. Looked up from germline, CDR1 is SQVTM and CDR2 is ANQGSEA. The CDR3 sequence is 13 residues long. The CDR3 protein is CSARQGSSYEQYF. CDR3 DNA: TGCAGCGCCAGACAGGGCAGCTCCTACGAGCAGTACTTC.

This clonotype occurred many times. The chain links TRBV28 to TRBJ2-7; 12 nucleotides match TRBD2. This CDR3 is built from 13 residues. Germline lookup yields CDR1 MDHEN and CDR2 SYDVKM. V trimming: 3 bases; J trimming: 12 bases; junction bases outside the gene matches: 6. The CDR3 coding sequence is TGTGCCAGCAGTTTGACTAGCGGGAGCCTGAGGTACTTC. Translation gives CASSLTSGSLRYF.

The V call is TRBV3-1, the J call TRBJ1-3; D might be TRBD1 (6 bases). Trimming shortened V by 0 bases and J by 0 bases, and 18 bases separated the two germline ends. The CDR3 runs to 19 residues. The germline V gene has CDR1 LGHDT and CDR2 YNNKEL (reference sequence). CDR3 coding DNA: TGTGCCAGCAGCCAAGATAGGGGGACAATTCGGAGCTCTGGAAACACCATATATTTT. Translation gives CASSQDRGTIRSSGNTIYF. The full variable domain, completed using reference TRBV3-1 and TRBJ1-3, is DTAVSQTPKYLVTQMGNDKSIKCEQNLGHDTMYWYKQDSKKFLKIMFSYNNKELIINETVPNRFSPKSPDKAHLNLHINSLELGDSAVYFCASSQDRGTIRSSGNTIYFGEGSWLTVV.

This clonotype occurred many times. The chain couples TRBV4-2 to TRBJ2-7, with TRBD2 matching over 7 bases. V lost 2 bases to trimming and J lost 3 bases; unmatched junction nucleotides: 7. Per germline, CDR1 LGHNA and CDR2 YNFKEQ. The CDR3 has 15 amino acids. CDR3: CASSQFGGGNYEQYF. The CDR3 bases are TGTGCCAGCAGCCAATTCGGCGGGGGTAACTACGAGCAGTACTTC.

The sample holds many counts of this clonotype. This chain joins TRBV9 and TRBJ2-1; the D is unclear. Trimming cost V 10 bases and J 0 bases, with 14 bases left between them. The CDR3 is 14 residues long. Germline lookup yields CDR1 SGDLS and CDR2 YYNGEE. In DNA, the CDR3 is TGTGCCGCCGCCCGAGACGACTCCTACAATGAGCAGTTCTTC. This sequence encodes CAAARDDSYNEQFF.

This clonotype appeared many times. The genes are TRBV4-1 and TRBJ2-3; D is ambiguous. The CDR3 covers 12 residues. V lost 5 bases to trimming and J lost 1 base, with 4 bases between them. CDR1 MGHRA and CDR2 YSYEKL come from the germline V gene. This CDR3 reads CASSYGTDTQYF. CDR3 sequence (DNA): TGCGCCAGCAGCTATGGCACAGATACGCAGTATTTT.

This clonotype was counted many times. The rearrangement joins TRBV6-6 to TRBJ1-5; D remains ambiguous. This CDR3 contains 13 residues. Trimming took 2 bases from V and 11 from J, leaving 13 bases between them. Germline loops: CDR1 MNHNY, CDR2 SVGAGI (reference sequence). As DNA, the CDR3 is TGTGCCAGCAGTTACAGTGAATCACAGTCCCAGCATTTT. Translating it yields CASSYSESQSQHF.

This clonotype was recorded many times. CDR3 region: CASSSHYRAHNSPLHF. CDR3 nucleotides: TGTGCCAGCAGCTCACATTACAGGGCCCATAATTCACCCCTCCACTTT. V and J are TRBV7-3 and TRBJ1-6; perhaps TRBD1 as D (6 bases). Trimming stripped 4 bases from V and 5 bases from J, with 15 bases between. The CDR3 sequence is 16 residues long. Germline V gene data show CDR1 as SGHTA and CDR2 as FQGTGA.

The rearrangement uses TRBV19 and TRBJ2-1; D is uncertain. Trimming took off 1 base at V and 4 bases at J, with 2 bases between the two ends. The CDR3 has 12 amino acids. Germline lookup yields CDR1 LNHDA and CDR2 SQIVND (reference sequence). CDR3 bases: TGTGCCAGTAGTATAGGGTACAATGAGCAGTTCTTC. This translates into CASSIGYNEQFF.

This clonotype showed up many times. The V call is TRBV5-5, the J call TRBJ1-5; D possibly corresponds to TRBD1 (5 bases). The CDR3 loop spans 15 amino acids. The germline CDR1 and CDR2 sequences are SGHKS and YYEKEE (reference sequence). The germline V and J ends were trimmed by 1 base and 4 bases, with 12 bases remaining between them. DNA for the CDR3: TGTGCCAGCAGCTTGACGGCAGAGGGGAATCAGCCCCAGCATTTT. Encoded protein: CASSLTAEGNQPQHF.

The CDR3 nucleotides are TGTGCCAGCGCCTTCCAGGGAGGGCCCTACGAGCAGTACTTC. It codes for CASAFQGGPYEQYF. This chain uses TRBV6-2 or TRBV6-3 with TRBJ2-7; 7 positions match TRBD2. V gave up 8 bases and J gave up 2 bases; unmatched junction bases: 9. The CDR3 spans 14 residues. The germline V gene has CDR1 MNHEY and CDR2 SVGEGT.

This clonotype has ten or more counts. The chain couples TRBV5-1 to TRBJ2-7; a possible D gene is TRBD1 (5 bases). Trimming took off 4 bases at V and 0 bases at J, with 11 bases between the two ends. Germline assignment: CDR1 SGHRS and CDR2 YFSETQ. The CDR3 loop spans 14 amino acids. CDR3: CASSLDRYSYEQYF. The DNA for the CDR3 is TGCGCCAGCAGCCTTGACAGATACTCCTACGAGCAGTACTTC.

This clonotype was seen repeatedly, ten times or more. The chain links TRBV6-5 to TRBJ2-1; maybe TRBD2 (6 bases). The CDR3 is 14 residues long. Germline V gives CDR1 MNHEY, CDR2 SVGAGI. V gave up 4 bases and J gave up 5 bases, with 12 bases separating them. CDR3 nucleotides: TGTGCCAGCAGTTCGGACGGGGGACACAATGAGCAGTTCTTC. Protein product: CASSSDGGHNEQFF.

This clonotype has a count of ten or more. This sequence joins TRBV6-1 and TRBJ1-5, with D unresolved. CDR3 length equals 12 residues. V lost 6 bases, J lost 4 bases, and 7 bases lay in between. The V gene's germline CDR1 is MNHNS and CDR2 SASEGT. CDR3 residues: CASSVQNQPQHF. CDR3 in DNA: TGTGCCAGCAGCGTACAGAATCAGCCCCAGCATTTT.

V is TRBV7-9 and J is TRBJ2-3, with TRBD2 identical over 8 bases. Looked up from germline, CDR1 is SEHNR and CDR2 is FQNEAQ (reference sequence). V was clipped by 5 bases and J by 0 bases; unmatched bases: 4. The CDR3 is 15 residues long. CDR3 in DNA: TGTGCCAGCAGCCCTAAGCGGGAGAGCACAGATACGCAGTATTTT. This codes for CASSPKRESTDTQYF.

This clonotype has a count of ten or more. This chain links TRBV7-9 with TRBJ2-2; 7 nucleotides line up with TRBD2. The CDR3 is 15 amino acids. J lost 3 bases, V lost 6 bases, and 7 bases had no gene match. Germline CDR1 and CDR2: SEHNR and FQNEAQ (reference sequence). The CDR3 DNA reads TGTGCCAGCAGTCGGTCACGGGGGGACACCGGGGAGCTGTTTTTT. Its protein product is CASSRSRGDTGELFF.

Many counts were recorded for this clonotype. V and J are TRBV11-2 and TRBJ2-7, with 12 bases matching TRBD2. The CDR3 has 18 residues. Trimming at V came to 4 bases and at J to 4 bases, leaving 14 bases not matched to a gene. Germline loops: CDR1 SGHAT, CDR2 FQNNGV. As DNA, the CDR3 is TGTGCCAGCAGCTACAGACTAGCGGGAGACACCCGTGATTACGAGCAGTACTTC. Protein product: CASSYRLAGDTRDYEQYF.

Many counts were recorded for this clonotype. The chain carries TRBV11-1 and TRBJ2-7; 7 nucleotides align to TRBD1. J gave up 0 bases and V 2 bases, and 1 base lay outside the gene matches. The CDR3 spans 14 residues. Germline V gives CDR1 SGHAT, CDR2 FQDESV (reference sequence). CDR3 region: CASSLRTGSYEQYF. The CDR3 DNA reads TGTGCCAGCAGCTTAAGGACAGGCTCCTACGAGCAGTACTTC.

This clonotype was detected many times. The V call is TRBV10-3, the J call TRBJ2-1, with 9 bases fitting TRBD2. Trimming took 0 bases from V and 8 from J; bases not matched to a gene: 8. The CDR3 is 16 amino acids. The germline V gene encodes CDR1 ENHRY and CDR2 SYGVKD. The CDR3 loop reads CAISESAASGTDEQFF. The CDR3 DNA is TGTGCCATCAGTGAGTCGGCAGCTAGCGGGACTGATGAGCAGTTCTTC.

This clonotype has ten or more counts. The chain has TRBV3-1 and TRBJ2-3, with D perhaps TRBD2 (6 bases). In germline, CDR1 is LGHDT, CDR2 YNNKEL (reference sequence). The germline V and J ends were trimmed by 2 bases and 3 bases, with 6 bases remaining between them. This CDR3 region has 13 residues. DNA for the CDR3: TGTGCCAGCAGCCAACGGGGGACAGATACGCAGTATTTT. Translated, it gives CASSQRGTDTQYF.